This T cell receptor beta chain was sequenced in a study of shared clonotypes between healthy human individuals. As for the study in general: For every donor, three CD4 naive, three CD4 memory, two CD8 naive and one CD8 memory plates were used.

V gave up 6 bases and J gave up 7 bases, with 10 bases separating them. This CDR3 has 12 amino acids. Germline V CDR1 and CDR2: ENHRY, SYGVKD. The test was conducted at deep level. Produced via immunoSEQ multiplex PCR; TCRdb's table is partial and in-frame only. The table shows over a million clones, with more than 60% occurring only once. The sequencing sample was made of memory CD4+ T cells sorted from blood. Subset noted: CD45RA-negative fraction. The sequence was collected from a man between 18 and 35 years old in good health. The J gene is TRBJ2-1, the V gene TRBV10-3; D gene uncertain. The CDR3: CAISVEKNEQFF. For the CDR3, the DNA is TGTGCCATCAGCGTAGAAAAAAATGAGCAGTTCTTC.